The 18 T cell receptor beta chains below all came from one sample that was sequenced in a study of T cells after yellow fever vaccination. TCRdb re-called the 5' RACE reads through MiXCR, storing one row per CDR3 protein. The sample contains 400,000 to 450,000 distinct CDR3 sequences, roughly a sixth of which appear only once. The specimen was PBMCs, collected before the yellow fever booster vaccination. All receptors derive from a young man who received the YFV17D yellow fever vaccine.

This clonotype showed up just a few times. The chain has TRBV20-1 and TRBJ2-3; 10 bases agree with TRBD2. Germline trimming cut 2 bases from V and 3 bases from J; bases unmatched to any gene: 5. Germline CDR1 reads DFQATT; CDR2 reads SNEGSKA (reference sequence). The CDR3 sequence is 15 residues long. The CDR3 DNA reads as TGCAGTGCTAGAATAGCGGGGGGTAGTACAGATACGCAGTATTTT. It specifies CSARIAGGSTDTQYF.

The rearrangement joins TRBV10-1 to TRBJ2-5, with 10 positions matching TRBD2. Trimming took 2 bases from V and 5 from J; bases not matched to a gene: 8. The germline V gene encodes CDR1 WNHNN and CDR2 SYGVQD (reference sequence). The CDR3 sequence is 16 residues long. The CDR3, as DNA: TGCGCCAGCAGTGAGCTCTATAGCGGGGGGTATGAGACCCAGTACTTC. It translates to CASSELYSGGYETQYF.

The chain carries TRBV3-1 and TRBJ2-7; D call uncertain. In germline, CDR1 is LGHDT, CDR2 YNNKEL (reference sequence). This CDR3 is built from 13 residues. V was shortened by 0 bases and J by 3 bases, with 6 bases between the two germline ends. CDR3 amino acids: CASSQEVGYEQYF. The CDR3 DNA follows: TGTGCCAGCAGCCAAGAAGTCGGCTACGAGCAGTACTTC.

The chain has TRBV12-3 or TRBV12-4 and TRBJ2-7; D not resolved. The CDR3 sequence is 10 residues long. The DNA for the CDR3 is TGTGCCAACAGTAGAAACGAGCAGTACGTC. This encodes CANSRNEQYV.

In this sample, this clonotype turned up a few times. This rearrangement joins TRBV4-1 to TRBJ1-2; D is unresolved. This CDR3 comprises 16 residues. CDR1 MGHRA and CDR2 YSYEKL come from the germline V gene. With 2 bases removed from V and 5 bases from J, the gap between germline ends came to 18 bases. The CDR3 bases are TGCGCCAGCAGCCAACCGGGCAAAAGAGAACGGTATGGCTACACCTTC. This translates into CASSQPGKRERYGYTF.

The chain employs TRBV6-1 and TRBJ2-3, with D perhaps matching TRBD2 (6 bases). Germline CDR1 and CDR2: MNHNS and SASEGT. CDR3 length: 15 residues. V was trimmed by 1 base and J by 3 bases, leaving 11 bases between them. The CDR3 nucleotides read TGTGCCAGCAGTGAAGAAAAGGGGAGGACAGATACGCAGTATTTT. Its translation is CASSEEKGRTDTQYF.

The chain employs TRBV7-6 and TRBJ1-2, with no clear D. Germline lookup yields CDR1 SGHVS and CDR2 FNYEAQ. Trimming cost V 1 base and J 0 bases, with 9 bases left between them. This CDR3 comprises 15 residues. The CDR3: CASSLGTVANYGYTF. CDR3 nucleotide sequence: TGTGCCAGCAGCTTAGGCACCGTAGCTAACTATGGCTACACCTTC.

This clonotype was found many times. This sequence joins TRBV6-2 or TRBV6-3 and TRBJ1-1, with unresolved D. The CDR3 covers 14 residues. Trimming shortened V by 0 bases and J by 5 bases, and 10 bases separated the two germline ends. Germline values: CDR1 MNHEY, CDR2 SVGEGT. In DNA form, the CDR3 reads TGTGCCAGCAGTTACTCCCCGGGAGAGACTGAAGCTTTCTTT. Translated, it gives CASSYSPGETEAFF.

The gene calls are TRBV6-2 or TRBV6-3 and TRBJ2-7; D may be TRBD1 or TRBD2 (5 bases each). The germline V and J ends were trimmed by 2 bases and 3 bases, with 11 bases remaining between them. Per the germline V gene, CDR1 is MNHEY and CDR2 is SVGEGT. The CDR3 is made up of 14 amino acids. CDR3: CASSYGGFLYEQYF. The DNA of the CDR3 is TGTGCCAGCAGTTACGGGGGATTCCTCTACGAGCAGTACTTC.

The CDR3: CASAQQGYGYTF. In nucleotides, the CDR3 is TGTGCTAGTGCTCAACAGGGGTATGGCTACACCTTC. The V and J genes are TRBV12-5 and TRBJ1-2, with TRBD1 identical over 7 bases. Germline V CDR1 and CDR2: LGHNT, FRNRAP. The CDR3 covers 12 residues. Germline trimming cut 7 bases from V and 5 bases from J; bases unmatched to any gene: 4.

This clonotype was seen a few times. V and J are TRBV6-5 and TRBJ2-1; TRBD1 is a possible D gene (5 bases). Germline CDR1 MNHEY, CDR2 SVGAGI. The CDR3 consists of 11 residues. The V gene lost 5 bases and the J gene lost 12 bases, with 11 bases spanning the gap. CDR3 nucleotide sequence: TGTGCCAGCAGTAAGGGGCGGTTGCAGTTCTTC. It encodes CASSKGRLQFF.

This clonotype appeared a few times. The V gene is TRBV11-2, the J gene TRBJ1-3; D gene ambiguous. CDR1 and CDR2 from the germline V gene are SGHAT and FQNNGV. V was pared by 5 bases and J by 9 bases, with 11 bases between. CDR3 length: 12 residues. The CDR3 reads CASSPGVRTIYF. CDR3 DNA: TGTGCCAGCAGCCCCGGCGTCCGCACCATATATTTT. The full variable domain, completed using reference TRBV11-2 and TRBJ1-3, is EAGVAQSPRYKIIEKRQSVAFWCNPISGHATLYWYQQILGQGPKLLIQFQNNGVVDDSQLPKDRFSAERLKGVDSTLKIQPAKLEDSAVYLCASSPGVRTIYFGEGSWLTVV.

This clonotype turned up a few times. CDR3 nucleotides: TGTGCCAGTAGTATAGGACGGGTTGGAGCTTTCTTT. It yields the protein CASSIGRVGAFF. The chain links TRBV19 to TRBJ1-1; D is uncertain. The CDR3 is made up of 12 amino acids. The V end lost 1 base, the J end lost 10 bases, and 10 bases lay between the germline ends. The germline gives CDR1 LNHDA, CDR2 SQIVND (reference sequence). The variable domain in full, completed from reference TRBV19 and TRBJ1-1, reads DGGITQSPKYLFRKEGQNVTLSCEQNLNHDAMYWYRQDPGQGLRLIYYSQIVNDFQKGDIAEGYSVSREKKESFPLTVTSAQKNPTAFYLCASSIGRVGAFFGQGTRLTVV.

This clonotype has more than one count but fewer than ten. The chain links TRBV5-1 to TRBJ1-3; TRBD1 might be the D (5 bases). Germline V gene sequence: CDR1 SGHRS, CDR2 YFSETQ. The CDR3 contains 12 residues. V lost 7 bases, J lost 4 bases, and 9 bases lay in between. The CDR3 reads CASRDVGNTIYF. The DNA of the CDR3 is TGCGCCAGCCGGGACGTCGGAAACACCATATATTTT.

In the case of this clonotype: An end of the junction does not agree with germline; a read error may underlie this. This chain connects TRBV13 to TRBJ2-3; 11 bases line up with TRBD1. Germline CDR1 PRHDT, CDR2 FYEKMQ (reference sequence). The length of the CDR3 is 15 residues. This CDR3 reads CASSSRTGGADTQNF. The DNA for the CDR3 is TGTGCCAGCAGCTCCCGGACAGGGGGCGCAGATACGCAGAATTTT.

This chain links TRBV20-1 with TRBJ2-7; 8 bases map to TRBD2. Germline lookup yields CDR1 DFQATT and CDR2 SNEGSKA (reference sequence). There are 14 residues in the CDR3. V lost 2 bases, J lost 2 bases, and 5 bases stayed unmatched. CDR3 region: CSARKGAGAYEQYF. The DNA of the CDR3 is TGCAGTGCTAGAAAGGGAGCGGGGGCCTACGAGCAGTACTTC.

This clonotype was detected many times. The CDR3 protein is CASSDRTGGVSPLHF. As DNA, the CDR3 is TGCGCCAGCAGCGACCGAACAGGGGGCGTTTCACCCCTCCACTTT. The V call is TRBV5-1, the J call TRBJ1-6; 9 positions agree with TRBD1. Germline V gene data show CDR1 as SGHRS and CDR2 as YFSETQ. The CDR3 has 15 amino acids. V lost 4 bases, J lost 9 bases, and 8 bases stayed unmatched. Full variable domain (rest looked up from reference TRBV5-1 and TRBJ1-6): KAGVTQTPRYLIKTRGQQVTLSCSPISGHRSVSWYQQTPGQGLQFLFEYFSETQRNKGNFPGRFSGRQFSNSRSEMNVSTLELGDSALYLCASSDRTGGVSPLHFGNGTRLTVT.

This clonotype has ten or more counts. A read error may produce the germline difference seen at one junction end. The chain recombines TRBV2 with TRBJ2-1; D uncertain. CDR1 and CDR2 from the germline V gene are SNHLY and FYNNEI. This CDR3 has 11 residues. The DNA for the CDR3 is TGCGCCAGCAGCGAGTACAATGAGCAGTTCTTC. Its translation is CASSEYNEQFF.